The rows below give T cell receptor beta chains drawn from one sample of a study of control samples from healthy donors and cancer patients. Using immunoSEQ multiplex PCR, the repertoire was profiled, and TCRdb retains in-frame clones only, with some absent. This table holds 60,000 to 65,000 clones, approximately 85% found once. The sequencing sample was made of blood. The receptors were sampled from a man aged 35-49 years in good health. The CDR3 runs from the conserved cysteine through the conserved F or W. D genes are given only for firm matches. Where a row states a size, it is once, few, many or the class of an expanded clone; other rows omit it.

j_call,cdr3_length,v_call,d_call,clone_size,cdr3_aa,cdr3_nt
TRBJ2-7,16,TRBV28,-,-,CASSLGGPILSHEQYF,TGTGCCAGCAGTTTAGGGGGGCCCATCCTCTCCCACGAGCAGTACTTC
TRBJ2-5,16,TRBV7-2,TRBD2,-,CASSIGLAGGTGTQYF,TGTGCCAGCAGCATCGGACTAGCGGGGGGTACCGGGACCCAGTACTTC
TRBJ1-5,13,TRBV30,-,few,CAWSQGVNQPQHF,TGTGCCTGGAGTCAAGGGGTGAATCAGCCCCAGCATTTT
TRBJ1-2,15,TRBV7-2,TRBD1,-,CASSTQDRGYRGYTF,TGTGCCAGCAGCACCCAAGACAGGGGATACAGAGGCTACACCTTC
TRBJ2-7,13,TRBV28,-,-,CASSLRGAYEQYF,TGTGCCAGCAGTTTAAGAGGGGCCTACGAGCAGTACTTC
TRBJ1-2,15,TRBV4-3,TRBD1,few,CASSPDRGFSYGYTF,TGCGCCAGCAGCCCGGACAGGGGTTTCTCCTATGGCTACACCTTC
TRBJ1-6,13,TRBV27,-,-,CASSLVDGSPLHF,TGTGCCAGCAGTCTAGTTGACGGTTCACCCCTCCACTTT
TRBJ2-3,14,TRBV3-1/TRBV3-2,-,-,CASSHGLRPDTQYF,TGTGCCAGCAGCCACGGGTTACGGCCAGATACGCAGTATTTT
TRBJ2-1,14,TRBV24-1,-,few,CATSEATTYNEQFF,TGTGCCACCAGTGAAGCGACTACCTACAATGAGCAGTTCTTC
TRBJ1-2,16,TRBV4-3,-,few,CASSQWRTVILNGYTF,TGCGCCAGCAGCCAATGGCGGACAGTGATTCTTAATGGCTACACCTTC
TRBJ2-3,15,TRBV6-5,TRBD2,-,CASRGTSGHTDTQYF,TGTGCCAGCAGGGGAACTAGCGGACACACAGATACGCAGTATTTT
TRBJ1-2,15,TRBV6-1,-,-,CASSEMGQANYGYTF,TGTGCCAGCAGTGAGATGGGCCAAGCTAACTATGGCTACACCTTC
TRBJ1-1,15,TRBV9,TRBD1,-,CASSDGTGGFTEAFF,TGTGCCAGCAGTGATGGGACAGGGGGCTTCACTGAAGCTTTCTTT
TRBJ1-6,16,TRBV18,-,-,CASSPGRGPQGSPLHF,TGTGCCAGCTCACCGGGGAGAGGGCCCCAGGGTTCACCCCTCCACTTT
TRBJ2-2,17,TRBV4-1,TRBD2,-,CASSHGLAGTNTGELFF,TGCGCCAGCAGCCATGGACTAGCGGGGACGAACACCGGGGAGCTGTTTTTT
TRBJ2-6,15,TRBV5-1,-,-,CASSLEGSGANVLTF,TGCGCCAGCAGCTTGGAGGGCTCTGGGGCCAACGTCCTGACTTTC
TRBJ1-2,13,TRBV30,-,-,CAQGRDKPYGYTF,TGTGCCCAAGGACGGGACAAGCCCTATGGCTACACCTTC
TRBJ2-7,14,TRBV5-1,TRBD1,few,CASSMGQKPYEQYF,TGCGCCAGCAGCATGGGACAGAAACCCTACGAGCAGTACTTC
TRBJ2-1,15,TRBV7-2,TRBD2,-,CASSRTSGIYNEQFF,TGTGCCAGCAGCAGGACTAGCGGGATCTACAATGAGCAGTTCTTC
TRBJ1-1,19,TRBV11-3,-,few,CASSSRPGRGTSRDTEAFF,TGTGCCAGCAGCTCCCGGCCGGGACGGGGGACATCTAGAGACACTGAAGCTTTCTTT
TRBJ1-5,15,TRBV19,-,few,CASTGDGASNQPQHF,TGTGCCAGTACCGGGGACGGGGCAAGCAATCAGCCCCAGCATTTT
TRBJ1-1,13,TRBV11-3,-,-,CASSIAVNTEAFF,TGTGCCAGCAGTATAGCCGTGAACACTGAAGCTTTCTTT
TRBJ1-5,15,TRBV15,TRBD1,-,CATSFRQGSNQPQHF,TGTGCCACCAGCTTCCGACAGGGGAGCAATCAGCCCCAGCATTTT
TRBJ2-1,16,TRBV6-1,TRBD2,-,CASSGRLAGSYNEQFF,TGTGCCAGCAGTGGGAGACTAGCGGGCTCCTACAATGAGCAGTTCTTC
TRBJ1-3,17,TRBV11-2,TRBD1,-,CASSADRGLTSGNTIYF,TGTGCCAGCAGCGCCGACAGGGGGCTAACCTCTGGAAACACCATATATTTT
TRBJ1-6,13,TRBV19,-,few,CASSFEEYSPLHF,TGTGCCAGTAGTTTCGAGGAGTATTCACCCCTCCACTTT
TRBJ1-3,16,TRBV7-9,TRBD1,-,CASGEDRTTSGNTIYF,TGTGCCAGCGGGGAGGACAGGACAACCTCTGGAAACACCATATATTTT
TRBJ2-3,16,TRBV4-3,-,-,CASSQERREFTDTQYF,TGCGCCAGCAGCCAAGAAAGGCGCGAATTCACAGATACGCAGTATTTT
TRBJ2-3,17,TRBV5-1,TRBD2,-,CASSLPGLAGGTDTQYF,TGCGCCAGCAGCTTACCCGGCCTAGCGGGGGGGACAGATACGCAGTATTTT
TRBJ2-3,18,TRBV5-5,TRBD2,-,CASSLVLAGGSSTDTQYF,TGTGCCAGCAGCTTGGTCCTAGCGGGGGGCTCTAGCACAGATACGCAGTATTTT
TRBJ2-1,18,TRBV7-2,TRBD2,-,CASSSGLAGGPVINEQFF,TGTGCCAGCAGCTCCGGACTAGCGGGAGGGCCGGTTATCAATGAGCAGTTCTTC
TRBJ1-5,14,TRBV7-2,-,once,CASSQSTTNQPQHF,TGTGCCAGCAGCCAAAGCACCACTAATCAGCCCCAGCATTTT
TRBJ2-5,17,TRBV19,TRBD1,few,CASSPLRGQGRQETQYF,TGTGCCAGTAGTCCTCTGAGGGGACAGGGGCGGCAAGAGACCCAGTACTTC
TRBJ1-3,14,TRBV11-2,-,-,CASSRPTSGNTIYF,TGTGCCAGCAGTAGACCAACCTCTGGAAACACCATATATTTT
TRBJ1-2,14,TRBV28,-,-,CASSTYREAYGYTF,TGTGCCAGCAGTACCTACAGGGAAGCCTATGGCTACACCTTC
TRBJ1-2,14,TRBV7-3,-,-,CASSATTANYGYTF,TGTGCCAGCAGCGCAACGACAGCCAACTATGGCTACACCTTC
TRBJ2-2,16,TRBV30,-,-,CAWSVQRYMTTGELFF,TGTGCCTGGAGTGTACAGAGATATATGACGACCGGGGAGCTGTTTTTT
TRBJ2-2,15,TRBV11-3,-,once,CASSLGGVDTGELFF,TGTGCCAGCAGCTTAGGGGGCGTCGACACCGGGGAGCTGTTTTTT
TRBJ2-5,16,TRBV30,TRBD2,once,CAWSVQSGRAPETQYF,TGTGCCTGGAGTGTACAGAGCGGGAGGGCCCCGGAGACCCAGTACTTC
TRBJ1-1,13,TRBV30,-,-,CAWNLQSNTEAFF,TGTGCCTGGAATCTACAGAGCAACACTGAAGCTTTCTTT
TRBJ1-5,13,TRBV30,-,-,CAWSAGGGQPQHF,TGTGCCTGGAGTGCCGGGGGCGGACAGCCCCAGCATTTT
TRBJ1-3,17,TRBV4-2,-,-,CASSGAYDSPSGNTIYF,TGTGCCAGCAGCGGTGCCTACGACAGTCCTTCTGGAAACACCATATATTTT
TRBJ2-2,15,TRBV7-8,-,-,CASSLVGGESGELFF,TGTGCCAGCAGCTTAGTTGGGGGCGAGTCCGGGGAGCTGTTTTTT
TRBJ2-7,13,TRBV29-1,-,-,CSVYLGTPYEQYF,TGCAGCGTTTATCTGGGGACGCCCTACGAGCAGTACTTC
TRBJ2-1,14,TRBV6-2/TRBV6-3,-,-,CASSYRSGAYEQFF,TGTGCCAGCAGTTACCGGAGCGGCGCCTATGAGCAGTTCTTC
TRBJ2-7,13,TRBV11-3,-,-,CASSSESGDEQYF,TGTGCCAGCAGCTCCGAGAGTGGGGACGAGCAGTACTTC
TRBJ2-5,14,TRBV5-1,-,-,CASSLEAGWETQYF,TGCGCCAGCAGCTTGGAGGCAGGGTGGGAGACCCAGTACTTC
TRBJ2-1,13,TRBV24-1,-,-,CATSDFPNNEQFF,TGTGCCACCAGTGATTTCCCGAACAATGAGCAGTTCTTC
TRBJ2-7,15,TRBV18,-,-,CASSPLRTNTGEQYF,TGTGCCAGCTCACCGCTACGGACAAACACTGGAGAGCAGTACTTC
TRBJ1-2,15,TRBV28,TRBD1,-,CASSFMDRGLGGYTF,TGTGCCAGCAGTTTCATGGACAGGGGTTTGGGTGGCTACACCTTC
TRBJ1-3,13,TRBV30,-,-,CAWNEARGNTIYF,TGTGCCTGGAATGAAGCGCGGGGAAACACCATATATTTT
TRBJ2-1,13,TRBV19,-,-,CASSNGRGVEQFF,TGTGCCAGTAGTAACGGCAGGGGCGTTGAGCAGTTCTTC
TRBJ2-1,17,TRBV3-1/TRBV3-2,TRBD1,-,CASSQDFGTGRYNEQFF,TGTGCCAGCAGCCAAGATTTTGGGACAGGGAGGTACAATGAGCAGTTCTTC